Following are 21 T cell receptor beta chains from one sample sequenced in a study of T cell responses to AZD1222 COVID-19 vaccine (dated by TCRdb to 2020 to 2022). The sample's time point label is to be understood as: baseline before first vaccination. The library was produced with the immunoSEQ multiplex PCR assay. Not all clones reach the TCRdb copy of this immuneACCESS table, which keeps in-frame sequences only. Checked studies attribute under half of the gap to unresolved V genes and leave the rest unexplained. The sample table holds 90,000 to 110,000 clones, of which around nine tenths were seen once. Roughly a sixth of the sample goes to the ten largest clones. Material: peripheral blood, obtained on day 0 of AZD1222 vaccination. Receptors were obtained from an adult in good health.

The CDR3 region is CASRELGTDTQYF. CDR3 in DNA: TGTGCCAGTCGGGAGTTGGGCACAGATACGCAGTATTTT. The rearrangement links TRBV10-3 to TRBJ2-3, with a tentative D call TRBD2 (6 bases). The CDR3 covers 13 residues. V lost 10 bases to trimming and J lost 1 base, with 12 bases between them. CDR1 ENHRY and CDR2 SYGVKD come from the germline V gene.

The chain joins TRBV11-3 to TRBJ2-3; the match to TRBD2 covers 8 bases. The junction had 8 bases not matched to a gene; V was cut back by 1 base and J by 5 bases. The CDR3 has 16 amino acids. The germline V gene has CDR1 SGHNT and CDR2 YENEEA. The CDR3 nucleotides are TGTGCCAGCAGCTTAGGAGAGCGGGAGAAAGGAGATACGCAGTATTTT. Translation: CASSLGEREKGDTQYF.

The chain employs TRBV4-1 and TRBJ2-6, with 9 positions matching TRBD1. Trimming at V came to 0 bases and at J to 2 bases, leaving 5 bases not matched to a gene. There are 18 residues in the CDR3. Germline CDR1 reads MGHRA; CDR2 reads YSYEKL. In DNA form, the CDR3 reads TGCGCCAGCAGCCAAGAAGGACAGGGGCCCCCTGGGGCCAACGTCCTGACTTTC. This gives the protein CASSQEGQGPPGANVLTF.

V is TRBV25-1 and J is TRBJ1-5; a possible D gene is TRBD1 (5 bases). Germline lookup yields CDR1 MGHDK and CDR2 SYGVNS. The CDR3 spans 14 residues. V was clipped by 0 bases and J by 4 bases, with 7 bases between them. The CDR3 DNA follows: TGTGCCAGCAGTGAATACAGGGATAATCAGCCCCAGCATTTT. It translates to CASSEYRDNQPQHF.

The V gene is TRBV5-5, the J gene TRBJ2-2, with D tentatively TRBD2 (5 bases). The germline CDR1 and CDR2 sequences are SGHKS and YYEKEE (reference sequence). The CDR3 loop spans 15 amino acids. Trimming took off 3 bases at V and 5 bases at J, with 14 bases between the two ends. CDR3 DNA: TGTGCCAGCAGCTCTGATGGACTGCCGACCGGGGAGCTGTTTTTT. This gives the protein CASSSDGLPTGELFF.

V usage is TRBV15 and J usage is TRBJ1-2; possibly TRBD1 for D (5 bases). The CDR3 spans 16 residues. The germline V gene has CDR1 LNHNV and CDR2 YYDKDF (reference sequence). Trimming left V 0 bases short and J 6 bases short, with 17 bases between. CDR3 sequence reads: CATSRDDSRTGNGYTF. CDR3 DNA: TGTGCCACCAGCAGAGACGACAGCCGCACGGGGAATGGCTACACCTTC.

This rearrangement joins TRBV7-8 to TRBJ2-5; 9 bases match TRBD1. Germline CDR1 and CDR2: SGHVS and FQNEAQ. J gave up 4 bases and V 4 bases, and 4 bases lay outside the gene matches. There are 14 residues in the CDR3. This CDR3 is CASSSDRGGETQYF. CDR3 DNA: TGTGCCAGCAGCTCTGACAGGGGGGGAGAGACCCAGTACTTC.

The chain links TRBV12-5 to TRBJ1-1; the D is unclear. This CDR3 region has 13 residues. V shed 6 bases and J shed 1 base, with 9 bases lying between them. Germline lookup yields CDR1 LGHNT and CDR2 FRNRAP. CDR3 residues: CASGHGRNTEAFF. CDR3 nucleotides: TGTGCTAGTGGCCATGGACGGAACACTGAAGCTTTCTTT.

The genes are TRBV4-1 and TRBJ2-3; D is unclear. The CDR3 extends over 12 amino acids. V dropped 0 bases and J dropped 6 bases, with 4 bases sitting between them. CDR1 is MGHRA and CDR2 is YSYEKL in the germline V gene. The CDR3 protein is CASSQDRDTQYF. DNA for the CDR3: TGCGCCAGCAGCCAAGATAGGGATACGCAGTATTTT.

The rearrangement joins TRBV6-5 to TRBJ1-5; D gene unclear. CDR3 length equals 14 residues. The V gene's germline CDR1 is MNHEY and CDR2 SVGAGI. Trimming left V 8 bases short and J 9 bases short, with 20 bases between. The CDR3 nucleotides are TGTGCCAGCGGGAACGGCCTCCCCCGTTGGCCCCAGCATTTT. It yields the protein CASGNGLPRWPQHF.

The chain uses TRBV18 and TRBJ1-6; perhaps TRBD1 as D (5 bases). The CDR3 covers 15 residues. Trimming left V 1 base short and J 8 bases short, with 12 bases between. Germline V lookup: CDR1 KGHSH, CDR2 LQKENI. CDR3 nucleotides: TGTGCCAGCTCACCACTGGGGGAACCGGATTCACCCCTCCACTTT. Amino acids: CASSPLGEPDSPLHF.

The V gene is TRBV6-2 or TRBV6-3, the J gene TRBJ2-2, with D unclear. The CDR3 has 14 residues. Germline assignment: CDR1 MNHEY and CDR2 SVGEGT. Trimming removed 2 bases at V and 3 bases at J, with 7 bases between. The CDR3 DNA sequence: TGTGCCAGCAGTTACCTGGGGTACACCGGGGAGCTGTTTTTT. Amino acid sequence: CASSYLGYTGELFF.

J is TRBJ1-2 and V is TRBV7-9, with TRBD1 identical over 7 bases. Germline values: CDR1 SEHNR, CDR2 FQNEAQ (reference sequence). The CDR3 spans 16 residues. Trimming cost V 4 bases and J 3 bases; bases outside gene matches: 11. The CDR3 DNA follows: TGTGCCAGCAGCTCCCGAACCCCGGGACAGCACTATGGCTACACCTTC. Its protein is CASSSRTPGQHYGYTF.

V gene TRBV5-4 combines with J gene TRBJ2-5, with D perhaps matching TRBD1 (6 bases). With 4 bases removed from V and 2 bases from J, the gap between germline ends came to 15 bases. This CDR3 spans 15 amino acids. Germline values: CDR1 SGHNT, CDR2 YYREEE (reference sequence). The CDR3 DNA reads TGTGCCAGCAGCAGCAGACAGGAGAGGCAAGAGACCCAGTACTTC. Translation: CASSSRQERQETQYF.

This clone occurred once. The chain has TRBV10-3 and TRBJ1-2; weak D call: TRBD1 (5 bases). V was clipped by 8 bases and J by 5 bases, with 18 bases between them. The CDR3 has 14 amino acids. Germline V gene data show CDR1 as ENHRY and CDR2 as SYGVKD. In nucleotides, the CDR3 is TGTGCCATCGGATCATCCGAGGAGGGGTATGGCTACACCTTC. Translated, it gives CAIGSSEEGYGYTF.

The chain is built from TRBV7-7 and TRBJ2-2; 13 bases match TRBD2. The CDR3 loop spans 18 amino acids. The V gene's germline CDR1 is SSHAT and CDR2 FNYEAQ (reference sequence). V shed 5 bases, J shed 1 base, and the junction held 7 bases outside the gene matches. CDR3 coding DNA: TGTGCCAGCAGCCCCAGACTAGCGGGGGGCCTGAACACCGGGGAGCTGTTTTTT. Translated: CASSPRLAGGLNTGELFF.

The genes are TRBV12-3 or TRBV12-4 and TRBJ2-1; D call uncertain. The V gene lost 6 bases and the J gene lost 3 bases, with 9 bases spanning the gap. This CDR3 comprises 13 residues. The CDR3 reads CASSPNGYNEQFF. As DNA, the CDR3 is TGTGCCAGCAGCCCAAACGGCTACAATGAGCAGTTCTTC.

This clone has a handful of counts. The rearrangement links TRBV30 to TRBJ2-5; D remains unclear. V was pared by 0 bases and J by 2 bases, with 10 bases between. The germline CDR1 and CDR2 sequences are GTSNPN and SVGIG (reference sequence). The CDR3 totals 14 residues. CDR3 sequence reads: CAWSVQSGQETQYF. The CDR3 DNA is TGTGCCTGGAGTGTACAGTCCGGGCAAGAGACCCAGTACTTC. Together with reference TRBV30 and TRBJ2-5, the CDR3 gives the full variable domain: SQTIHQWPATLVQPVGSPLSLECTVEGTSNPNLYWYRQAAGRGLQLLFYSVGIGQISSEVPQNLSASRPQDRQFILSSKKLLLSDSGFYLCAWSVQSGQETQYFGPGTRLLVL.

The chain couples TRBV19 to TRBJ1-2, with D uncertain. Looked up from germline, CDR1 is LNHDA and CDR2 is SQIVND (reference sequence). This CDR3 is built from 11 residues. Deletions cut 1 base from V and 8 bases from J, with 5 bases between. CDR3 loop: CASSIGHGYTF. The CDR3, as DNA: TGTGCCAGTAGTATAGGACACGGCTACACCTTC.

This clone was detected only once. V is TRBV28 and J is TRBJ2-5, with D uncertain. V gave up 7 bases and J gave up 1 base, with 16 bases separating them. The CDR3 has 15 amino acids. The germline V gene has CDR1 MDHEN and CDR2 SYDVKM. CDR3 amino acids: CASTLVAPGQETQYF. CDR3 nucleotides: TGTGCCAGCACCCTCGTGGCGCCGGGCCAAGAGACCCAGTACTTC.

The chain carries TRBV5-4 and TRBJ2-5; possibly TRBD2 for D (6 bases). CDR1 is SGHNT and CDR2 is YYREEE in the germline V gene (reference sequence). Trimming cost V 4 bases and J 1 base, with 11 bases left between them. There are 14 residues in the CDR3. This CDR3 reads CASSQGLRQETQYF. Here the CDR3 DNA reads TGTGCCAGCAGCCAGGGACTCCGCCAAGAGACCCAGTACTTC. The full variable domain, with the rest looked up from reference TRBV5-4 and TRBJ2-5, is ETGVTQSPTHLIKTRGQQVTLRCSSQSGHNTVSWYQQALGQGPQFIFQYYREEENGRGNFPPRFSGLQFPNYSSELNVNALELDDSALYLCASSQGLRQETQYFGPGTRLLVL.